This T cell receptor (beta chain) appears in the sequencing data of a study of T cells after yellow fever vaccination. Study at large: SMART-Seq v4 Ultra Low Input prepared the low-cell-number fractions.

The study's findings and limits: Weaker, the secondary response had a peak occurring faster, on day 5 versus 15. A small proportion of clonotypes was detected in both the CD4 and CD8 compartments.

The CDR3 consists of 13 residues. V lost 0 bases to trimming and J lost 7 bases, with 6 bases between them. Germline V gives CDR1 LGHNA, CDR2 YNFKEQ. A universal primer site and UMIs were added as TCR cDNA was made by 5'RACE template switching. TCRdb passed the 5' RACE reads through MiXCR, listing each CDR3 protein once. The profile covers approximately 510,000 distinct CDR3 sequences, with roughly 22% appearing a single time and roughly a sixth taken by the ten largest. A remark on this clonotype: What it recognizes is unknown.

The specimen comprised PBMCs, sampled 21 days after the first yellow fever vaccination. The chain employs TRBV4-2 and TRBJ1-4; D is possibly TRBD1 (5 bases). The source is a man aged 18 to 30 who received the YFV17D yellow fever vaccine. In nucleotides, the CDR3 is TGTGCCAGCAGCCAAGAGAGGGGTGAAAAACTGTTTTTT. The encoded protein is CASSQERGEKLFF.